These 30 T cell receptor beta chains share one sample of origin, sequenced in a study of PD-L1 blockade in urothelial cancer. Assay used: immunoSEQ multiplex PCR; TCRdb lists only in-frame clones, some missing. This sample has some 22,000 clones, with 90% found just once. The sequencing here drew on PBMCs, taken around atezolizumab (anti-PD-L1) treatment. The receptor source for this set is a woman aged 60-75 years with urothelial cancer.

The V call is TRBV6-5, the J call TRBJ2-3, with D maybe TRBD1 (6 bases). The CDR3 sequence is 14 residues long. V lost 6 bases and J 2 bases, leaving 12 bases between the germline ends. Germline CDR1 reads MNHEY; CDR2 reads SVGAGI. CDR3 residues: CASSPTGLTDTQYF. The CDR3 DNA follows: TGTGCCAGCAGCCCTACAGGGCTCACAGATACGCAGTATTTT.

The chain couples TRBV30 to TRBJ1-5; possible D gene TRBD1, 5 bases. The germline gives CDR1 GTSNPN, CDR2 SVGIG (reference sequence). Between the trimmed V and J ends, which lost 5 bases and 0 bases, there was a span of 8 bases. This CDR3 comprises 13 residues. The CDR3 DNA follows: TGTGCCTGGGGCAGGGATAGCAATCAGCCCCAGCATTTT. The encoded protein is CAWGRDSNQPQHF. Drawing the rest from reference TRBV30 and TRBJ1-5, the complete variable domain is SQTIHQWPATLVQPVGSPLSLECTVEGTSNPNLYWYRQAAGRGLQLLFYSVGIGQISSEVPQNLSASRPQDRQFILSSKKLLLSDSGFYLCAWGRDSNQPQHFGDGTRLSIL.

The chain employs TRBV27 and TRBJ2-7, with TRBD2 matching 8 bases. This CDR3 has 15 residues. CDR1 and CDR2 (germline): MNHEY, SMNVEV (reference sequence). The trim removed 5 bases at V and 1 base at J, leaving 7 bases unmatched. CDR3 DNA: TGTGCCAGCAGTCCCCGTTCGGGGGGGTCCTACGAGCAGTACTTC. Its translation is CASSPRSGGSYEQYF.

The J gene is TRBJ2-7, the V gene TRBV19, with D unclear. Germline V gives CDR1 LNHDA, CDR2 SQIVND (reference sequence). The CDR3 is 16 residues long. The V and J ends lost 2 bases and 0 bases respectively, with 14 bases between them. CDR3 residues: CASSIFFGRSSYEQYF. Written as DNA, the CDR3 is TGTGCCAGTAGTATATTTTTCGGTCGGAGCTCCTACGAGCAGTACTTC.

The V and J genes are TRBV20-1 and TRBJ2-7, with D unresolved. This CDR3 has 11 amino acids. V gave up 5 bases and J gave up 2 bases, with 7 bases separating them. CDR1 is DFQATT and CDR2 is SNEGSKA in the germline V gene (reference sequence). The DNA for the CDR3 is TGCAGTGCTGTCTCTGCCTACGAGCAGTACTTC. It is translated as CSAVSAYEQYF.

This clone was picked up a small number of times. The CDR3 coding sequence is TGTGCCAGCAGTTCGACAGGGGGCTATCAGCCCCAGCATTTT. Protein sequence: CASSSTGGYQPQHF. This chain uses TRBV28 with TRBJ1-5, with 10 bases matching TRBD1. Per the germline V gene, CDR1 is MDHEN and CDR2 is SYDVKM. The CDR3 covers 14 residues. The V and J ends lost 4 bases and 5 bases, in that order; junction bases with no gene match: 2.

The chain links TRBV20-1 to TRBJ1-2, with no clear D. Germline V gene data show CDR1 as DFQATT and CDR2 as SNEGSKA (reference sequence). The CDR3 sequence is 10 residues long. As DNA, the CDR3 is TGCAGGGCCCTGGGCAATGGCTACACCTTC. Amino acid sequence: CRALGNGYTF.

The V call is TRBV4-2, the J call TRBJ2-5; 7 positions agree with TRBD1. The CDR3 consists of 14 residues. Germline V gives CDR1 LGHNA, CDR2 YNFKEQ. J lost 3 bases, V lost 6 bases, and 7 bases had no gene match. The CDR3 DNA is TGTGCCAGCAGTCAAACCGGGACAGAAGAGACCCAGTACTTC. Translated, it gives CASSQTGTEETQYF.

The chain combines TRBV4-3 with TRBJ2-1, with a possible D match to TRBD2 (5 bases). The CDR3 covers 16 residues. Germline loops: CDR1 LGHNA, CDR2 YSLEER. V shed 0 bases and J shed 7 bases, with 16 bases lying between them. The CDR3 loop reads CASSQELGDGGNEQFF. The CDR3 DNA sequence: TGCGCCAGCAGCCAAGAATTGGGAGACGGTGGGAATGAGCAGTTCTTC.

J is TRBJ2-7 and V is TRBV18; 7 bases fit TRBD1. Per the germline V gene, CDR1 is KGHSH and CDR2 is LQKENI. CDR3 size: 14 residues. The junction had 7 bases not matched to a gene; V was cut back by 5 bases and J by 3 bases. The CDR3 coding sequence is TGTGCCAGCTCAGAACGACAGGGCCGCTACGAGCAGTACTTC. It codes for CASSERQGRYEQYF.

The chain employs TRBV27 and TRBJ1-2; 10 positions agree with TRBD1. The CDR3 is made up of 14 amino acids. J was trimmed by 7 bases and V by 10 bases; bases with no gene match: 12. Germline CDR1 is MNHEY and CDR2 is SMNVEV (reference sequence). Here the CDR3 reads CATSTGGLSGGYTF. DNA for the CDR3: TGTGCCACCTCGACAGGGGGCCTGAGCGGTGGCTACACCTTC.

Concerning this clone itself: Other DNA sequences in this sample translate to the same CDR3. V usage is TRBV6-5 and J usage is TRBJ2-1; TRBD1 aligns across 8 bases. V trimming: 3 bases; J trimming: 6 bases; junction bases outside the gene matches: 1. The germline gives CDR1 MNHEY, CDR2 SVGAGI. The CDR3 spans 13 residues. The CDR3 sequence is CASSYDRGNEQFF. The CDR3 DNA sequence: TGTGCCAGCAGTTATGACAGGGGCAATGAGCAGTTCTTC.

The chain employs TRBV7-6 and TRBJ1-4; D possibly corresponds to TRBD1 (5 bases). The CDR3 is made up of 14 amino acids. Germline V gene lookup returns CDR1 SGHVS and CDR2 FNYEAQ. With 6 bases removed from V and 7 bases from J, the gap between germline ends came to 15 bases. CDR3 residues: CASRSRGGGEKLFF. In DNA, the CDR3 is TGTGCCAGCAGATCGCGGGGGGGAGGTGAAAAACTGTTTTTT.

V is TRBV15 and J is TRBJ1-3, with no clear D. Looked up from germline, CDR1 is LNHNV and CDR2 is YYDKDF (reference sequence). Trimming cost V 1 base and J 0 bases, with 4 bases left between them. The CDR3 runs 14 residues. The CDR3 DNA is TGTGCCACCAGCAGAGCCAGCTCTGGAAACACCATATATTTT. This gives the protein CATSRASSGNTIYF.

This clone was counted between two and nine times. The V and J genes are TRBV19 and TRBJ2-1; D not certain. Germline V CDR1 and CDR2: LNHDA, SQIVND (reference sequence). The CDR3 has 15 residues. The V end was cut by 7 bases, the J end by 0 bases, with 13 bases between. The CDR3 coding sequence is TGTGCCAGTAACGACGGAGAAGGCTCCTACAATGAGCAGTTCTTC. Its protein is CASNDGEGSYNEQFF. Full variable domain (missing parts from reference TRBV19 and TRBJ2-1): DGGITQSPKYLFRKEGQNVTLSCEQNLNHDAMYWYRQDPGQGLRLIYYSQIVNDFQKGDIAEGYSVSREKKESFPLTVTSAQKNPTAFYLCASNDGEGSYNEQFFGPGTRLTVL.

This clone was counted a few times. Written as DNA, the CDR3 is TGCGCCAGCAGTGAGGGGGGTAGGACTAGCCGCGAGCAGTACTTC. This translates into CASSEGGRTSREQYF. The chain is built from TRBV10-1 and TRBJ2-7, with 8 bases that match TRBD2. After removal of 2 bases from V and 6 bases from J, the junction contained 9 bases not matched to a gene. The CDR3 length is 15 residues. From germline, CDR1 is WNHNN and CDR2 SYGVQD (reference sequence).

This chain's CDR3 is CASSRPSEYTEAFF. In DNA, the CDR3 is TGTGCCAGTAGTAGGCCATCGGAGTACACTGAAGCTTTCTTT. V usage is TRBV19 and J usage is TRBJ1-1, with D unclear. The length of the CDR3 is 14 residues. V was clipped by 4 bases and J by 3 bases, with 12 bases between them. The germline V gene has CDR1 LNHDA and CDR2 SQIVND (reference sequence). The whole variable domain, filled in from reference TRBV19 and TRBJ1-1, reads DGGITQSPKYLFRKEGQNVTLSCEQNLNHDAMYWYRQDPGQGLRLIYYSQIVNDFQKGDIAEGYSVSREKKESFPLTVTSAQKNPTAFYLCASSRPSEYTEAFFGQGTRLTVV.

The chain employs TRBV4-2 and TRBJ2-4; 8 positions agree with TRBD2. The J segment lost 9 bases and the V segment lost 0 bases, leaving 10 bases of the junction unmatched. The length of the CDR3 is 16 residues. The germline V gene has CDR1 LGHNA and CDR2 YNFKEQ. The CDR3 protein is CASSQDQGLAGPIQYF. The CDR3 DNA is TGTGCCAGCAGCCAAGATCAAGGGCTAGCGGGCCCCATTCAGTACTTC.

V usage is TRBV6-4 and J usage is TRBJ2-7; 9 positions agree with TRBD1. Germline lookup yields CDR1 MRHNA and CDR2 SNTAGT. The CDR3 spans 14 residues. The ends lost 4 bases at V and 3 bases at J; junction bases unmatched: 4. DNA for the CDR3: TGTGCCAGCAGTGTGGGACAGGGCGACTACGAGCAGTACTTC. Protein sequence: CASSVGQGDYEQYF.

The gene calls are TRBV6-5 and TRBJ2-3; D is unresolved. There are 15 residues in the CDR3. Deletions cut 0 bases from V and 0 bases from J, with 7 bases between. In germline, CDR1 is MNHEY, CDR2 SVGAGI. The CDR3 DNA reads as TGTGCCAGCAGTTACTCGTATTCGAGCACAGATACGCAGTATTTT. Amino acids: CASSYSYSSTDTQYF.

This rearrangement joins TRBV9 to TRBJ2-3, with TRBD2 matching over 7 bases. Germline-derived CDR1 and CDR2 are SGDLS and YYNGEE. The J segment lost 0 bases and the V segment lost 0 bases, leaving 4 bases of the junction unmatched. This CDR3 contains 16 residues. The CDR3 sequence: CASSVGGSGSTDTQYF. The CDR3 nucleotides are TGTGCCAGCAGCGTAGGGGGTAGCGGGAGCACAGATACGCAGTATTTT.

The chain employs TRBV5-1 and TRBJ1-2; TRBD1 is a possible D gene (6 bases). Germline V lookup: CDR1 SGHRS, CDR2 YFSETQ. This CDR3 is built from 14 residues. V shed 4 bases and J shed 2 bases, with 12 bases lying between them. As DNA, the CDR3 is TGCGCCAGCAGCATGGACAGCCCGAACTATGGCTACACCTTC. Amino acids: CASSMDSPNYGYTF.

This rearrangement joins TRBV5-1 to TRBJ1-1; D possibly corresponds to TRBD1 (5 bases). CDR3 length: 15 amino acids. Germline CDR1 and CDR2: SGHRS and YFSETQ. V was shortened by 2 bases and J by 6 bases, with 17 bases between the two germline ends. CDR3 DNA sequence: TGCGCCAGCAGCTTTGGGTCAGGGTCAGGGTCTGAAGCTTTCTTT. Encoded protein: CASSFGSGSGSEAFF.

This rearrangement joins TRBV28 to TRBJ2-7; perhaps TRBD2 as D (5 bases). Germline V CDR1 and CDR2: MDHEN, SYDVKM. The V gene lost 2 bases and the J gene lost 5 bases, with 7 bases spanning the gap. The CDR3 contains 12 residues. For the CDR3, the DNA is TGTGCCAGCAGTTTAGGGCGGGACGAGCAGTACTTC. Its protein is CASSLGRDEQYF.

CDR3 sequence reads: CASSQMRGQSYEQYF. In DNA form, the CDR3 reads TGCGCCAGCAGCCAAATGAGGGGGCAGTCCTACGAGCAGTACTTC. The chain links TRBV4-1 to TRBJ2-7; 7 bases line up with TRBD1. With V trimmed by 2 bases and J by 1 base, 5 bases remained unmatched. Germline V CDR1 and CDR2: MGHRA, YSYEKL. CDR3 length equals 15 residues.

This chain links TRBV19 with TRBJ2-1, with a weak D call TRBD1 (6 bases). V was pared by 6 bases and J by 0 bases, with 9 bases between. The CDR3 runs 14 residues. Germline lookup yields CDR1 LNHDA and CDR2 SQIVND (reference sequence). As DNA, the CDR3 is TGTGCCAGTAGCGACAGGACCTCCTACAATGAGCAGTTCTTC. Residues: CASSDRTSYNEQFF.

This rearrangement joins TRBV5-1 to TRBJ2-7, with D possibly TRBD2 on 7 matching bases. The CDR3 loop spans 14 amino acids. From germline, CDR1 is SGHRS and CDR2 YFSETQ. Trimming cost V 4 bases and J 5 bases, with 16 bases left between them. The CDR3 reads CASSIGGGRNEQYF. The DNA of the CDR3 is TGCGCCAGCAGCATAGGGGGGGGTCGGAACGAGCAGTACTTC.

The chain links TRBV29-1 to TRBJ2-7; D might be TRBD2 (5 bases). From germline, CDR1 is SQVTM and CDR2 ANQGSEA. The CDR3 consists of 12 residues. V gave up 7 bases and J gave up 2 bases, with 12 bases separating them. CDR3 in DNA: TGCAGCGGGGGAGACTTAGCCTACGAGCAGTACTTC. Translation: CSGGDLAYEQYF.

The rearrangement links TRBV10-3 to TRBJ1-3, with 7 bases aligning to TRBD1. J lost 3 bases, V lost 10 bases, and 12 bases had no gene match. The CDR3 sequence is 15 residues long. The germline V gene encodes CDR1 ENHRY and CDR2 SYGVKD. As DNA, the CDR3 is TGTGCCAGGAGAGAGGGGGCTCCGAGTGGAAACACCATATATTTT. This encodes CARREGAPSGNTIYF.

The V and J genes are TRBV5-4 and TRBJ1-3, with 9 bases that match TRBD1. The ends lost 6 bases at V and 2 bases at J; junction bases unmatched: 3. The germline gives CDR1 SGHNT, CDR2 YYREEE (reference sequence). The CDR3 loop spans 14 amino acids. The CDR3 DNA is TGTGCCAGCACCCGACAGGGGGCTGGAAACACCATATATTTT. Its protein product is CASTRQGAGNTIYF.